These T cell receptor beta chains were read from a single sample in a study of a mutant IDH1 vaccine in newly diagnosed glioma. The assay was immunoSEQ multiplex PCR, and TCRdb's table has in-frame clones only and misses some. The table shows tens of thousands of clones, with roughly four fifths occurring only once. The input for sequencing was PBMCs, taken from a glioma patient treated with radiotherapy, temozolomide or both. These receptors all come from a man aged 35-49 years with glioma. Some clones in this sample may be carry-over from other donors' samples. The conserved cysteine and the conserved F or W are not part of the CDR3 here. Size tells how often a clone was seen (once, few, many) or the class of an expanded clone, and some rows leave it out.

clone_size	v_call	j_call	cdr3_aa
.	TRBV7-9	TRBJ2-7	ASSLVGNEQY
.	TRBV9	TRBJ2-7	ASSPTSTRYEQY
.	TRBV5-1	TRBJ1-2	ASSPGDRANYGYT
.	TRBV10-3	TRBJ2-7	AISERGQGTSNEQY
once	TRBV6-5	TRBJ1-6	ASSLQGGNSPLH
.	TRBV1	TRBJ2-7	TSRPSGGASYEQY
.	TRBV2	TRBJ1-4	ASSGQGNEKLF
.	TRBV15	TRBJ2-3	ATSRDKGRATDTQY
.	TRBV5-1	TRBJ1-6	ASSLGQGEGSPLH
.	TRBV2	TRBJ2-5	ASSGLGDETQY
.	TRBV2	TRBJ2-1	ASRGGAIYEQF
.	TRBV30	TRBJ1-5	AWSTAGQGDQPQH
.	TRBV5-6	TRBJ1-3	ASSRQGNGNTIY
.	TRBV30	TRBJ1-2	AWRLGSGYT
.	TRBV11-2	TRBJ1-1	ASSPTPIPPGTEAF
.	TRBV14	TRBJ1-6	ASSQGSGGSPLH
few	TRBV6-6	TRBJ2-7	ASSSSSGGGSYEQY
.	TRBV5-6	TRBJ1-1	ASSTGRPSAEAF
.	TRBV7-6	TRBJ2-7	ASSLTGEVREQY
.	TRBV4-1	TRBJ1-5	ASSQGQGAGQPQH
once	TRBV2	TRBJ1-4	ASSLGRNNEKLF
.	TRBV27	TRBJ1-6	ASSLGSYNSPLH
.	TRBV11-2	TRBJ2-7	ASSLVRQNYEQY
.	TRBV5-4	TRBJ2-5	ASSIQGAAETQY
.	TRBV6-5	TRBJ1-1	ASSYSQRGTEAF
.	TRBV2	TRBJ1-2	ASSGRPDAGYT
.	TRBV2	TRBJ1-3	ASSVVGGNTIY
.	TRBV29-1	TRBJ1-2	SVEGFPYGYT
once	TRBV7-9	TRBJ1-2	ASMLGEGYYGYT
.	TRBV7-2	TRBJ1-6	ASSLAPRGRSPLH
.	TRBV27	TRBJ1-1	ASSLYVSGQEAF
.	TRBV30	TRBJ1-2	AWFGGAPKINYGYT
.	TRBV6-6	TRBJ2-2	ASSYSTGGSSGELF
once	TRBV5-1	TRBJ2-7	ASSYDYEQY
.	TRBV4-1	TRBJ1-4	ASSQVDEEKLF
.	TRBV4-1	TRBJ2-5	ASSPAGGGETQY